These 22 T cell receptor beta chains share one sample of origin, sequenced in a study of cytomegalovirus exposure and HLA in healthy donors. Researchers ran the PCR with 60 Vbeta and 13 Jbeta primers. Using immunoSEQ multiplex PCR, the repertoire was profiled, and TCRdb retains in-frame clones only, with some absent. This sample has tens of thousands of clones; approximately 80% occur once, and the top ten carry about 3.5%. The sample consisted of PBMCs. The receptors originated from a woman aged 40 to 50 in good health and CMV-seronegative.

The rearrangement links TRBV28 to TRBJ1-2, with D perhaps matching TRBD1 (5 bases). Germline V gives CDR1 MDHEN, CDR2 SYDVKM. V gave up 1 base and J gave up 5 bases, with 14 bases separating them. The CDR3 is 15 residues long. CDR3 bases: TGTGCCAGCAGTTTATCGGTAGGGGTAGAGTATGGCTACACCTTC. Translated, it gives CASSLSVGVEYGYTF.

The gene calls are TRBV28 and TRBJ1-3, with TRBD1 identical over 8 bases. The V gene end was trimmed by 3 bases and the J gene end by 0 bases; junction bases not matched to a gene: 1. Germline CDR1 and CDR2: MDHEN and SYDVKM. This CDR3 comprises 15 residues. CDR3 residues: CASSFGQGSGNTIYF. CDR3 in DNA: TGTGCCAGCAGTTTCGGACAGGGCTCTGGAAACACCATATATTTT.

The sample holds one count of this clone. This chain uses TRBV5-1 with TRBJ1-5, with a possible D match to TRBD1 (5 bases). V was clipped by 3 bases and J by 1 base, with 11 bases between them. This CDR3 has 15 amino acids. The germline V gene has CDR1 SGHRS and CDR2 YFSETQ. The CDR3 spells CASSWSGGSNQPQHF. CDR3 in DNA: TGCGCCAGCAGCTGGTCCGGGGGAAGCAATCAGCCCCAGCATTTT.

This sequence joins TRBV27 and TRBJ2-7, with TRBD2 matching over 10 bases. V lost 3 bases and J lost 4; bases outside the gene matches: 6. Per germline, CDR1 MNHEY and CDR2 SMNVEV (reference sequence). CDR3 length: 15 residues. CDR3: CASSFRLAGEYEQYF. CDR3 nucleotides: TGTGCCAGCAGTTTTAGGCTAGCGGGAGAGTACGAGCAGTACTTC.

The chain links TRBV7-8 to TRBJ1-1; D is unresolved. Germline-derived CDR1 and CDR2 are SGHVS and FQNEAQ. The V end was cut by 4 bases, the J end by 1 base, with 16 bases between. The CDR3 spans 16 residues. The CDR3 DNA reads as TGTGCCAGCAGCTCACATTCGGAGACGGGGAACACTGAAGCTTTCTTT. This codes for CASSSHSETGNTEAFF.

The rearrangement links TRBV28 to TRBJ1-2; 9 nucleotides align to TRBD1. Germline V lookup: CDR1 MDHEN, CDR2 SYDVKM. CDR3 length: 16 amino acids. The V gene end was trimmed by 1 base and the J gene end by 6 bases; junction bases not matched to a gene: 9. The CDR3 region is CASSLSRTGVLNGYTF. CDR3 sequence (DNA): TGTGCCAGCAGTTTATCTCGGACAGGGGTTTTGAATGGCTACACCTTC.

This clone has a single count. This rearrangement joins TRBV6-5 to TRBJ2-5, with D maybe TRBD2 (5 bases). Per germline, CDR1 MNHEY and CDR2 SVGAGI. The CDR3 runs to 14 residues. The V end lost 2 bases, the J end lost 5 bases, and 12 bases lay between the germline ends. CDR3 sequence reads: CASSYNPRGETQYF. In DNA form, the CDR3 reads TGTGCCAGCAGTTACAACCCCCGAGGGGAGACCCAGTACTTC.

This chain connects TRBV7-9 to TRBJ2-5, with D hard to call. V was pared by 3 bases and J by 5 bases, with 13 bases between. Germline V CDR1 and CDR2: SEHNR, FQNEAQ (reference sequence). The CDR3 contains 14 residues. CDR3 loop: CASSFSSPGETQYF. CDR3 coding DNA: TGTGCCAGCAGCTTTAGCAGCCCCGGGGAGACCCAGTACTTC.

In this sample, this clone turned up once. V gene TRBV7-9 combines with J gene TRBJ1-2; D unclear. The CDR3 has 13 residues. The V end lost 2 bases, the J end lost 4 bases, and 8 bases lay between the germline ends. Germline V lookup: CDR1 SEHNR, CDR2 FQNEAQ (reference sequence). CDR3 region: CASSLREGYGYTF. Written as DNA, the CDR3 is TGTGCCAGCAGCTTACGGGAAGGCTATGGCTACACCTTC. Filled out from reference TRBV7-9 and TRBJ1-2, the complete variable domain reads DTGVSQNPRHKITKRGQNVTFRCDPISEHNRLYWYRQTLGQGPEFLTYFQNEAQLEKSRLLSDRFSAERPKGSFSTLEIQRTEQGDSAMYLCASSLREGYGYTFGSGTRLTVV.

The chain has TRBV6-5 and TRBJ1-4; D perhaps matches TRBD1 (6 bases). This CDR3 is built from 13 residues. V was trimmed by 6 bases and J by 4 bases, leaving 9 bases between them. CDR1 and CDR2 (germline): MNHEY, SVGAGI. CDR3 region: CASRRGGNEKLFF. In nucleotides, the CDR3 is TGTGCCAGCAGAAGGGGGGGTAATGAAAAACTGTTTTTT.

V usage is TRBV7-6 and J usage is TRBJ2-2; TRBD2 aligns across 9 bases. The CDR3 extends over 15 amino acids. Trimming took 5 bases from V and 3 from J; bases not matched to a gene: 4. CDR1 is SGHVS and CDR2 is FNYEAQ in the germline V gene. CDR3 region: CASSLSGRDTGELFF. CDR3 bases: TGTGCCAGCAGCCTTAGCGGGAGAGACACCGGGGAGCTGTTTTTT. The whole variable domain, filled in from reference TRBV7-6 and TRBJ2-2, reads GAGVSQSPRYKVTKRGQDVALRCDPISGHVSLYWYRQALGQGPEFLTYFNYEAQQDKSGLPNDRFSAERPEGSISTLTIQRTEQRDSAMYRCASSLSGRDTGELFFGEGSRLTVL.

The chain employs TRBV28 and TRBJ1-1, with D perhaps matching TRBD1 (5 bases). Germline CDR1 and CDR2: MDHEN and SYDVKM. The ends were cut back, 6 bases at V and 4 bases at J, with 27 bases in the middle. The CDR3 contains 18 residues. The CDR3 DNA follows: TGTGCCAGCAGGCCCTACCCCCTCGGCCCCCCAAGGGGCACTGAAGCTTTCTTT. Residues: CASRPYPLGPPRGTEAFF.

In regard to this clone: Additional DNA sequences in this sample encode the identical CDR3. The V and J genes are TRBV11-2 and TRBJ2-5; TRBD2 matches 9 bases. The junction had 12 bases not matched to a gene; V was cut back by 4 bases and J by 6 bases. The CDR3 is 16 amino acids. Per the germline V gene, CDR1 is SGHAT and CDR2 is FQNNGV. The CDR3 coding sequence is TGTGCCAGCAGCTGGGGGTTCGCGGGAGGGCCGAAGACCCAGTACTTC. Translated, it gives CASSWGFAGGPKTQYF.

V gene TRBV5-1 combines with J gene TRBJ2-5, with 9 bases that match TRBD2. Germline lookup yields CDR1 SGHRS and CDR2 YFSETQ. The CDR3 runs to 15 residues. J gave up 5 bases and V 6 bases, and 11 bases lay outside the gene matches. CDR3 region: CASMGGSGSIETQYF. The CDR3 nucleotides are TGCGCCAGCATGGGGGGTAGCGGGAGCATCGAGACCCAGTACTTC.

The J gene is TRBJ1-2, the V gene TRBV2; a weak D match, TRBD1 (5 bases). The V end lost 3 bases, the J end lost 7 bases, and 9 bases lay between the germline ends. The CDR3 runs 12 residues. CDR1 and CDR2 from the germline V gene are SNHLY and FYNNEI. CDR3 protein: CASSDPRAGYTF. The DNA for the CDR3 is TGTGCCAGCAGTGATCCCAGGGCTGGCTACACCTTC.

This clone was seen a few times. Here the CDR3 reads CASSLLSGWEGGDAGELFF. In nucleotides, the CDR3 is TGTGCCAGCAGTTTATTAAGCGGTTGGGAAGGAGGTGATGCCGGGGAGCTGTTTTTT. J is TRBJ2-2 and V is TRBV28; a weak D match, TRBD2 (5 bases). The CDR3 length is 19 residues. The ends were cut back, 1 base at V and 6 bases at J, with 24 bases in the middle. The germline V gene encodes CDR1 MDHEN and CDR2 SYDVKM.

The CDR3 region has the DNA TGTGCCAGCAGATCCGAGCGGTTCTCCTACAATGAGCAGTTCTTC. Amino acids: CASRSERFSYNEQFF. The chain links TRBV6-5 to TRBJ2-1, with a tentative D call TRBD2 (5 bases). Germline V gives CDR1 MNHEY, CDR2 SVGAGI. V lost 6 bases to trimming and J lost 0 bases, with 12 bases between them. There are 15 residues in the CDR3.

The chain employs TRBV29-1 and TRBJ1-1; D ambiguous. This CDR3 spans 14 amino acids. From germline, CDR1 is SQVTM and CDR2 ANQGSEA. The V end was cut by 1 base, the J end by 1 base, with 10 bases between. In DNA, the CDR3 is TGCAGCGTTGAAGCAACCACAGCGAACACTGAAGCTTTCTTT. Its protein product is CSVEATTANTEAFF.

The rearrangement joins TRBV27 to TRBJ1-6, with no clear D. Trimming took off 5 bases at V and 10 bases at J, with 12 bases between the two ends. The CDR3 runs 13 residues. Per the germline V gene, CDR1 is MNHEY and CDR2 is SMNVEV (reference sequence). This chain's CDR3 is CASSRESVSPLHF. CDR3 sequence (DNA): TGTGCCAGCAGTAGAGAGTCGGTGTCACCCCTCCACTTT.

The chain joins TRBV21-1 to TRBJ2-7; TRBD2 is the table's D call and was not checked against the DNA. TRBV21-1 is given as a pseudogene. The CDR3 consists of 17 residues. The CDR3 nucleotides are TGTGCCAGCAGCAAAGTTTGTTCTAGCGCGGACTCCTACGAGCAGTACTTC. Amino acids: CASSKVCSSADSYEQYF.

The rearrangement uses TRBV27 and TRBJ2-1, with TRBD1 matching 8 bases. Germline V gives CDR1 MNHEY, CDR2 SMNVEV (reference sequence). The CDR3 contains 14 residues. With V trimmed by 3 bases and J by 7 bases, 5 bases remained unmatched. In DNA, the CDR3 is TGTGCCAGCAGTTTTCAGGGGGCGCAGAATGAGCAGTTCTTC. This gives the protein CASSFQGAQNEQFF.

This clone was recorded once. The rearrangement uses TRBV27 and TRBJ2-1; D is undetermined. CDR3 size: 13 residues. Germline loops: CDR1 MNHEY, CDR2 SMNVEV (reference sequence). V was shortened by 3 bases and J by 6 bases, with 9 bases between the two germline ends. In nucleotides, the CDR3 is TGTGCCAGCAGTTTCTATGGTGGCAATGAGCAGTTCTTC. Protein sequence: CASSFYGGNEQFF.